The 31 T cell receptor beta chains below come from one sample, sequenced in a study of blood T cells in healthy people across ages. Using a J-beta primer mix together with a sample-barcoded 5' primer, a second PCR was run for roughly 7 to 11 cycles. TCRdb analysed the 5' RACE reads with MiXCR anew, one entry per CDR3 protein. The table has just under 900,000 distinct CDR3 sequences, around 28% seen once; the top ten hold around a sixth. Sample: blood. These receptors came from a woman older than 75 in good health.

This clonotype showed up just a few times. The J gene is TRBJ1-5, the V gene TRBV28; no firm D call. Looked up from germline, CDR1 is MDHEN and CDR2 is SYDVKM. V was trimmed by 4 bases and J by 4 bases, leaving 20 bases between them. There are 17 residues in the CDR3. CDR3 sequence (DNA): TGTGCCAGCAGTTCACCCCAACTAAACAGTGCTAATCAGCCCCAGCATTTT. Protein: CASSSPQLNSANQPQHF.

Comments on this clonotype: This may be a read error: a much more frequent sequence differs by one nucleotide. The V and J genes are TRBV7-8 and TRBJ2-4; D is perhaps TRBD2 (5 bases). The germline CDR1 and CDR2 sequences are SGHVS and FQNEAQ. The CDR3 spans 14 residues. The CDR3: CASSSTIAKNIRYF. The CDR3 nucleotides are TGTGCCAGCAGCTCGACTATAGCCAAAAACATTCGGTACTTC.

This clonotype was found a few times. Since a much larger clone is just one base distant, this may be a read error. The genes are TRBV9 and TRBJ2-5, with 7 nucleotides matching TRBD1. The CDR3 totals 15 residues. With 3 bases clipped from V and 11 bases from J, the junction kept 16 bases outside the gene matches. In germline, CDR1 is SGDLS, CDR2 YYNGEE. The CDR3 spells CASSATGQHSNEQYF. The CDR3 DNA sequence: TGTGCCAGCAGCGCAACGGGACAGCACTCCAATGAGCAGTACTTC.

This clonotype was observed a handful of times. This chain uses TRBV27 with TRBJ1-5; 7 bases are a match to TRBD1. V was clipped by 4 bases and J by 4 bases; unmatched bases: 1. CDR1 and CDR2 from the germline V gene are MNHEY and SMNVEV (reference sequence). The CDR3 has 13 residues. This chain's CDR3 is CASSWDRNQPQHF. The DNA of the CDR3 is TGTGCCAGCAGTTGGGACAGAAATCAGCCCCAGCATTTT.

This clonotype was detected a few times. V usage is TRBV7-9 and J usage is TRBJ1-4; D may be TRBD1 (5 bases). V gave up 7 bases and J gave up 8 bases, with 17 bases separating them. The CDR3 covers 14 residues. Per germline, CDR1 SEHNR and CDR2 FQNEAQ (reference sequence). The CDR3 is CASTLYRDEEKLFF. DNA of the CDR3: TGTGCCAGCACCCTTTATAGGGACGAGGAAAAACTGTTTTTT.

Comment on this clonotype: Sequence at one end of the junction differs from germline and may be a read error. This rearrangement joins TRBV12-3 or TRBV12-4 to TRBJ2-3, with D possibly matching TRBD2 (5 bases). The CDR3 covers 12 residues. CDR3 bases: TGTGCCAGCAGTGCGGGCACAGATATGCAGTATTTT. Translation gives CASSAGTDMQYF.

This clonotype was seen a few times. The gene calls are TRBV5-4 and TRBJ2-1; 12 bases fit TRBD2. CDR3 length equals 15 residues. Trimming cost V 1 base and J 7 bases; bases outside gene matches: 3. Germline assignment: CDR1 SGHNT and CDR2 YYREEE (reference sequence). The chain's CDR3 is CASSLTLAGGNEQFF. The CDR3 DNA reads TGTGCCAGCAGCTTGACACTAGCGGGGGGTAATGAGCAGTTCTTC.

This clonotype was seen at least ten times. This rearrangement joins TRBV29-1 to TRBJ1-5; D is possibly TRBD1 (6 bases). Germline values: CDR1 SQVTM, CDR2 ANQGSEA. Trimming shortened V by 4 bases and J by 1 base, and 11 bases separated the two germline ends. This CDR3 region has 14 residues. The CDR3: CSVGEGVSNQPQHF. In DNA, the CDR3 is TGCAGCGTTGGGGAGGGGGTAAGCAATCAGCCCCAGCATTTT.

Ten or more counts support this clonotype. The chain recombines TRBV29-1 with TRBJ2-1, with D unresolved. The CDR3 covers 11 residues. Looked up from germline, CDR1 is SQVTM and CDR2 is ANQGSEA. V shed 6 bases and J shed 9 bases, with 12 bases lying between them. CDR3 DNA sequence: TGCAGCGTGGACGGAGTAGCTGAGCAGTTCTTC. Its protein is CSVDGVAEQFF.

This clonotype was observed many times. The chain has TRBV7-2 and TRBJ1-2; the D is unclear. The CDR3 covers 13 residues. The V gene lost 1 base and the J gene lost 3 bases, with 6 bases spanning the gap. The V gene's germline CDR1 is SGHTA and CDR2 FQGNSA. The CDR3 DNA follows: TGTGCCAGCAGCTTAGTCGTGGACTATGGCTACACCTTC. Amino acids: CASSLVVDYGYTF. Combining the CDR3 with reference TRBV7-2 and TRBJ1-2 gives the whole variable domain GAGVSQSPSNKVTEKGKDVELRCDPISGHTALYWYRQSLGQGLEFLIYFQGNSAPDKSGLPSDRFSAERTGGSVSTLTIQRTQQEDSAVYLCASSLVVDYGYTFGSGTRLTVV.

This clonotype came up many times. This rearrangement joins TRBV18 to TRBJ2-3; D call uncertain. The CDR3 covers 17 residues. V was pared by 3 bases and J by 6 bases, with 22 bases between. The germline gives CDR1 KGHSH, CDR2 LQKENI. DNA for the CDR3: TGTGCCAGCTCACCCGAGTCTACGAGTCGAAGCGTGGATACGCAGTATTTT. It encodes CASSPESTSRSVDTQYF.

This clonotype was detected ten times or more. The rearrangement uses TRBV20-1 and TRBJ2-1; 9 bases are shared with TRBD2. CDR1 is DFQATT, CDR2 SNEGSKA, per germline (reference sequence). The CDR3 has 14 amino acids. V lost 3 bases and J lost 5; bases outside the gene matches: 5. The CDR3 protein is CSARGTSRHNEQFF. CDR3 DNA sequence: TGCAGTGCTAGGGGGACTAGCAGGCACAATGAGCAGTTCTTC.

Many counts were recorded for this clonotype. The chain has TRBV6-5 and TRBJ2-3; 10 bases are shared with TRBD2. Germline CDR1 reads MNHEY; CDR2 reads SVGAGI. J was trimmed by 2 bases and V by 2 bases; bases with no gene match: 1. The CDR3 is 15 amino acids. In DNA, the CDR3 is TGTGCCAGCAGTTACACTAGCGGGGTCACAGATACGCAGTATTTT. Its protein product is CASSYTSGVTDTQYF.

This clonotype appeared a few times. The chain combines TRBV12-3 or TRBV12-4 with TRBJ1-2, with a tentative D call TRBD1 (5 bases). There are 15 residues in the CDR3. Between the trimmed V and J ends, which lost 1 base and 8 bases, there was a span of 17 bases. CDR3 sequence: CASSLVAPGLSGYTF. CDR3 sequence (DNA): TGTGCCAGCAGTTTAGTGGCGCCAGGGTTGTCCGGCTACACCTTC.

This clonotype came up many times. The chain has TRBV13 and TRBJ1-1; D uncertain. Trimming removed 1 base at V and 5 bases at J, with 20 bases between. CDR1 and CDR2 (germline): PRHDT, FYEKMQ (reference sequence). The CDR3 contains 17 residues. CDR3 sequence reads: CASSLAGLPSGRTEAFF. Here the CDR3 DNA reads TGTGCCAGCAGCTTAGCCGGGCTCCCCTCGGGAAGAACTGAAGCTTTCTTT.

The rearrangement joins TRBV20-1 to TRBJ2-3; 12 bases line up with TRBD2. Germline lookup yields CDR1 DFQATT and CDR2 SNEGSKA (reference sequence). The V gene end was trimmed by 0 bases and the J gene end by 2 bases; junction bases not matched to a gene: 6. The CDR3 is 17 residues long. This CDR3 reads CSARDRLAGAATDTQYF. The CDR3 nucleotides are TGCAGTGCTAGAGATCGACTAGCGGGGGCCGCCACAGATACGCAGTATTTT.

The CDR3: CASSFFYNGDDHEQYF. In nucleotides, the CDR3 is TGTGCCAGCAGCTTTTTCTACAACGGGGATGACCACGAGCAGTACTTC. This rearrangement joins TRBV11-2 to TRBJ2-7, with a tentative D call TRBD2 (5 bases). Germline values: CDR1 SGHAT, CDR2 FQNNGV. Trimming removed 3 bases from V and 5 bases from J, with 20 bases in between. The CDR3 runs to 16 residues.

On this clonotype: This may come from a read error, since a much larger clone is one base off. CDR3 sequence (DNA): TGTGTCAGCAGTTTCTCTCGGCGGGGGCGAGCCTACGAGCAGTACTTC. Amino acids: CVSSFSRRGRAYEQYF. The rearrangement links TRBV28 to TRBJ2-7, with D possibly being TRBD2 (7 bases). The CDR3 has 16 residues. The V gene's germline CDR1 is MDHEN and CDR2 SYDVKM.

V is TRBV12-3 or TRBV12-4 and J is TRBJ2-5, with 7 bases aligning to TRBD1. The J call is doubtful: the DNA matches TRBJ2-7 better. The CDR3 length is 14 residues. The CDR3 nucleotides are TGTGCCAGCAGTTCGCCGGGACAGAATTACGAGCAGTACTTC. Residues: CASSSPGQNYEQYF.

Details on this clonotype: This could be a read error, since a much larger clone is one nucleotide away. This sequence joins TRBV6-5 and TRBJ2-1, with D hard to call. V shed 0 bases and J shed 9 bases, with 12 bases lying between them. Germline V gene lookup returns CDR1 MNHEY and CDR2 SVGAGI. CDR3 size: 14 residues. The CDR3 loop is CASSYSGYNSEQFF. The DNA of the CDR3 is TGTGCCAGCAGTTACTCGGGCTACAACAGTGAGCAGTTCTTC.

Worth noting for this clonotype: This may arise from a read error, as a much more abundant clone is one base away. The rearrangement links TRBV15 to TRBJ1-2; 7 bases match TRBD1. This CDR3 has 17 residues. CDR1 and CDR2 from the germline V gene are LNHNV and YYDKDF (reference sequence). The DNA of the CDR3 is TGTGCCACCAGCGGAGATGAAGGGGGCAGGGCCCCTGGAGGCTACACCTTC. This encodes CATSGDEGGRAPGGYTF.

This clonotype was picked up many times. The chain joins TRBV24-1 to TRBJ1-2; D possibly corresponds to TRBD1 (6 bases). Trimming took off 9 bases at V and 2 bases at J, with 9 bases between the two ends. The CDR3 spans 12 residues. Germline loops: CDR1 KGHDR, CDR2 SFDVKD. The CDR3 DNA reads TGTGCCACCGGGACAAAGAACTATGGCTACACCTTC. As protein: CATGTKNYGYTF.

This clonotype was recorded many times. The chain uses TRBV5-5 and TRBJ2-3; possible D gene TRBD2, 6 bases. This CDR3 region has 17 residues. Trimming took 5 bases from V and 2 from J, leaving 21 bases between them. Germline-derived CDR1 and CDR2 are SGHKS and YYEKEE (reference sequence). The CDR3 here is CASRLRGDPSTTDTQYF. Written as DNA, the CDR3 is TGTGCCAGCAGACTACGCGGGGATCCTTCAACCACAGATACGCAGTATTTT. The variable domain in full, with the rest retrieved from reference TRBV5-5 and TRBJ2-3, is DAGVTQSPTHLIKTRGQQVTLRCSPISGHKSVSWYQQVLGQGPQFIFQYYEKEERGRGNFPDRFSARQFPNYSSELNVNALLLGDSALYLCASRLRGDPSTTDTQYFGPGTRLTVL.

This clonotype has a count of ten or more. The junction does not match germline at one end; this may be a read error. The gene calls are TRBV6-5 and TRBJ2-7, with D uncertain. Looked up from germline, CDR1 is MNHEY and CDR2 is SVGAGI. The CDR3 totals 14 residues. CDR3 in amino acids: CASSYSDGSYEQYF. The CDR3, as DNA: TGTGCCAGCAGCTACTCGGACGGCTCCTACGAGCAGTACTTC.

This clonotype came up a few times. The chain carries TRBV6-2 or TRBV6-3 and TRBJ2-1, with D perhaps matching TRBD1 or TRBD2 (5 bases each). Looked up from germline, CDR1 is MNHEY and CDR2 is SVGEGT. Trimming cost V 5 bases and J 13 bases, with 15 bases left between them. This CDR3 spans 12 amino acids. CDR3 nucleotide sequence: TGTGCCAGCAGTGTCGTGGGGGAGACCCAGTTCTTC. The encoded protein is CASSVVGETQFF.

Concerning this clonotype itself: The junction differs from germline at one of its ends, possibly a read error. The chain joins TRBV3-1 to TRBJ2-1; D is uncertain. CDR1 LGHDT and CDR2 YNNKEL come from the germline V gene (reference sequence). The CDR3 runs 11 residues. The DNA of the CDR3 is TGTGCCTGCAGCGCTTACAATGAGCAGTTCTTC. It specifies CACSAYNEQFF.

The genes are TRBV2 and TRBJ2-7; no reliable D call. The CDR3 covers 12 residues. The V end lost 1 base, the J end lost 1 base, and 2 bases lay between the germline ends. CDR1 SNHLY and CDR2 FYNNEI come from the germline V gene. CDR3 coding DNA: TGTGCCAGCAGTGAAGAATCCTACGAGCAGTACTTC. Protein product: CASSEESYEQYF.

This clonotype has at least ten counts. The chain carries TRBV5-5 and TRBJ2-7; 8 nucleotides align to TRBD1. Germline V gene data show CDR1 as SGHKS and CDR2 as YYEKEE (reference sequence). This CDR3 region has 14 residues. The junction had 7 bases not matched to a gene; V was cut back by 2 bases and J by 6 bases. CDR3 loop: CASSLRTGSLEQYF. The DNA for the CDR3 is TGTGCCAGCAGCTTAAGGACAGGGTCCCTCGAGCAGTACTTC.

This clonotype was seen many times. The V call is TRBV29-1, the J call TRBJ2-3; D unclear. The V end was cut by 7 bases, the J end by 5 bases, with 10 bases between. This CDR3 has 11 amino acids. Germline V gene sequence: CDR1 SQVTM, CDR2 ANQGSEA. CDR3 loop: CSGTALDTQYF. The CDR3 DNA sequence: TGCAGCGGGACCGCCCTAGATACGCAGTATTTT.

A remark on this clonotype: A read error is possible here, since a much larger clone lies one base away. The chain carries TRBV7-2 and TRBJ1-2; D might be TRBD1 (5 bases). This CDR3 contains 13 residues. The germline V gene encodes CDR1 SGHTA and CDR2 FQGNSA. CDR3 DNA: TGTGCCAGCAGCCCGGACACCGACTATGGCCACACCTTC. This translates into CASSPDTDYGHTF. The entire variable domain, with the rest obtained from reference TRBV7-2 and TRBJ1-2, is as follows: GAGVSQSPSNKVTEKGKDVELRCDPISGHTALYWYRQSLGQGLEFLIYFQGNSAPDKSGLPSDRFSAERTGGSVSTLTIQRTQQEDSAVYLCASSPDTDYGHTFGSGTRLTVV.

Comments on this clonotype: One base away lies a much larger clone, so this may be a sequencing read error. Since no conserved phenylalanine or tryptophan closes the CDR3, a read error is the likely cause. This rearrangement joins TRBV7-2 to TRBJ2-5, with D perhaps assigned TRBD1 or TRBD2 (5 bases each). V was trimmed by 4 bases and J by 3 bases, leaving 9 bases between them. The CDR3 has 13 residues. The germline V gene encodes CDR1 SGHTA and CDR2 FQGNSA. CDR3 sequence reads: CASSWGREETQYC. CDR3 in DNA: TGTGCCAGCAGCTGGGGACGGGAAGAGACCCAGTACTGC.